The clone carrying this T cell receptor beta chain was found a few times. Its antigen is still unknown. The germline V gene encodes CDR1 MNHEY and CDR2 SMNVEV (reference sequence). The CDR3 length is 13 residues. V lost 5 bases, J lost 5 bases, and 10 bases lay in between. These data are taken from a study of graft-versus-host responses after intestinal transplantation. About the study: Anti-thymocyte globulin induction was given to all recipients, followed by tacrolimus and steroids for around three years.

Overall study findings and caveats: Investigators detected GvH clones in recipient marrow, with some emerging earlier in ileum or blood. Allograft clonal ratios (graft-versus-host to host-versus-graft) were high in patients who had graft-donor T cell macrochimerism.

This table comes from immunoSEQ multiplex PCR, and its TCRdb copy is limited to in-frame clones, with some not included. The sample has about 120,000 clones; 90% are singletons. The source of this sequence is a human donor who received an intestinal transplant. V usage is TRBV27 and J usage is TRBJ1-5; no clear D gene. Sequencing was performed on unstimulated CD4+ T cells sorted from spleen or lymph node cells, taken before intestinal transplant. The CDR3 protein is CASSRQVDQPQHF. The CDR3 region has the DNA TGTGCCAGCAGTCGTCAGGTGGATCAGCCCCAGCATTTT.